This T cell receptor beta chain was identified in a study of T cell changes during pregnancy in multiple sclerosis. Trimming removed 2 bases from V and 0 bases from J; junction bases left unmatched: 5. CDR1 and CDR2 from the germline V gene are GTSNPN and SVGIG (reference sequence). The CDR3 loop spans 17 amino acids. Some clones are missing from TCRdb's copy, which holds only in-frame ones; the method was immunoSEQ multiplex PCR. The sample contains some 64,000 clones, roughly 88% of which appear only once. Sequenced material: peripheral blood, taken in the second trimester of pregnancy. The chain employs TRBV30 and TRBJ2-6; 9 nucleotides match TRBD1. The TCR sequence derives from a female donor in good health, enrolled as a control in a pregnancy study. The CDR3 DNA sequence: TGTGCCTGGAGTACAGGGGGCTCCAGCTCTGGGGCCAACGTCCTGACTTTC. This codes for CAWSTGGSSSGANVLTF.